Listed here are 27 T cell receptor beta chains from one sample, sequenced in a study of identical twins. TCRdb recomputed calls from the 5' RACE reads with MiXCR, one row per CDR3 protein. The table records around 250,000 distinct CDR3 sequences, 5.5% to 7.5% of them present only once. In addition, the sample was reused for a study of T cells expressing NK-cell markers.

The specimen was CD8+ T cells sorted from blood. The receptor set was obtained from a woman under 30 in good health.

In this sample, this clonotype turned up a few times. The chain joins TRBV7-6 to TRBJ2-7, with no clear D. The CDR3 sequence is 13 residues long. In germline, CDR1 is SGHVS, CDR2 FNYEAQ. The germline V and J ends were trimmed by 1 base and 2 bases, with 6 bases remaining between them. The CDR3, as DNA: TGTGCCAGCAGCTTAGAACAGCCCTACGAGCAGTACTTC. It translates to CASSLEQPYEQYF.

The chain joins TRBV14 to TRBJ2-7; no clear D. Per germline, CDR1 SGHDN and CDR2 FVKESK. The CDR3 extends over 12 amino acids. Trimming removed 3 bases at V and 4 bases at J, with 7 bases between. CDR3 DNA sequence: TGTGCCAGCAGCCACGTTTGGTACGAGCAGTACTTC. Translated: CASSHVWYEQYF.

This clonotype turned up a few times. The chain combines TRBV21-1 with TRBJ2-2; the table's D call of TRBD1 was not tested on the DNA. TRBV21-1 represents a pseudogene. This CDR3 is built from 13 residues. The CDR3 DNA follows: TGTGCCAGCAGCCGGGACAGCGAAGGGGAGCTGTTTTTT. As protein: CASSRDSEGELFF.

The sample holds many counts of this clonotype. V usage is TRBV5-6 and J usage is TRBJ2-2, with TRBD1 identical over 11 bases. The CDR3 loop spans 15 amino acids. Germline V lookup: CDR1 SGHDT, CDR2 YYEEEE. With V trimmed by 5 bases and J by 4 bases, 4 bases remained unmatched. The CDR3 protein is CASRFGTGGTGELFF. Written as DNA, the CDR3 is TGTGCCAGCAGGTTCGGGACAGGGGGCACCGGGGAGCTGTTTTTT.

The chain carries TRBV4-2 and TRBJ2-1; TRBD2 matches at 7 bases. Germline values: CDR1 LGHNA, CDR2 YNFKEQ. The CDR3 spans 15 residues. V shed 1 base and J 5 bases; nucleotides not matched to a gene: 5. CDR3 in amino acids: CASSQGTRSNNEQFF. In nucleotides, the CDR3 is TGTGCCAGCAGCCAAGGGACTAGGTCCAACAATGAGCAGTTCTTC.

The V gene is TRBV14, the J gene TRBJ2-7, with 7 bases identical to TRBD1. The V gene end was trimmed by 0 bases and the J gene end by 2 bases; junction bases not matched to a gene: 4. CDR3 size: 15 residues. Germline V lookup: CDR1 SGHDN, CDR2 FVKESK. The CDR3 DNA sequence: TGTGCCAGCAGCCAAGAGGAAGGACAGGCCTACGAGCAGTACTTC. Its protein product is CASSQEEGQAYEQYF.

This clonotype was seen many times. The rearrangement uses TRBV13 and TRBJ2-1; D gene unclear. The CDR3 length is 12 residues. Germline assignment: CDR1 PRHDT and CDR2 FYEKMQ (reference sequence). Trimming shortened V by 2 bases and J by 10 bases, and 9 bases separated the two germline ends. CDR3 DNA: TGTGCCAGCAGCTTACCTCGACAAGAGCAGTTCTTC. Protein sequence: CASSLPRQEQFF.

This clonotype was seen only a few times. The rearrangement links TRBV12-3 or TRBV12-4 to TRBJ1-1; D remains ambiguous. The CDR3 spans 18 residues. V was clipped by 5 bases and J by 0 bases, with 22 bases between them. CDR3 residues: CASSPGAEVPSMNTEAFF. The CDR3, as DNA: TGTGCCAGCAGTCCCGGAGCAGAGGTACCATCTATGAACACTGAAGCTTTCTTT.

This clonotype was seen a handful of times. V gene TRBV3-1 combines with J gene TRBJ1-4, with 8 positions matching TRBD1. The V gene's germline CDR1 is LGHDT and CDR2 YNNKEL (reference sequence). This CDR3 is 16 amino acids long. Trimming removed 2 bases from V and 8 bases from J; junction bases left unmatched: 10. Here the CDR3 DNA reads TGTGCCAGCAGCCAACCCGACAGGGGTGTACAAGAAAAACTGTTTTTT. Translated: CASSQPDRGVQEKLFF. The full variable domain, rest sourced from reference TRBV3-1 and TRBJ1-4, is DTAVSQTPKYLVTQMGNDKSIKCEQNLGHDTMYWYKQDSKKFLKIMFSYNNKELIINETVPNRFSPKSPDKAHLNLHINSLELGDSAVYFCASSQPDRGVQEKLFFGSGTQLSVL.

This clonotype was observed a handful of times. The chain has TRBV29-1 and TRBJ2-1; TRBD2 is a possible D gene (6 bases). V dropped 7 bases and J dropped 4 bases, with 17 bases sitting between them. The CDR3 has 14 amino acids. CDR1 SQVTM and CDR2 ANQGSEA come from the germline V gene. The CDR3 region is CSALRGAVYNEQFF. The CDR3 nucleotides are TGCAGCGCCTTACGCGGGGCAGTTTACAATGAGCAGTTCTTC.

The chain couples TRBV9 to TRBJ1-1; the D is unclear. The V gene lost 0 bases and the J gene lost 4 bases, with 7 bases spanning the gap. Germline V gene lookup returns CDR1 SGDLS and CDR2 YYNGEE. CDR3 length equals 13 residues. This CDR3 reads CASSVGSATEAFF. The CDR3, as DNA: TGTGCCAGCAGCGTAGGGTCCGCCACTGAAGCTTTCTTT.

The table lists this clonotype with many counts. This chain joins TRBV7-9 and TRBJ2-7; possibly TRBD1 for D (6 bases). Germline loops: CDR1 SEHNR, CDR2 FQNEAQ (reference sequence). V lost 7 bases to trimming and J lost 4 bases, with 14 bases between them. There are 13 residues in the CDR3. CDR3 sequence: CASNQGFGYEQYF. CDR3 nucleotide sequence: TGTGCCAGCAACCAGGGGTTTGGGTACGAGCAGTACTTC.

The rearrangement uses TRBV6-2 or TRBV6-3 and TRBJ2-2, with D possibly matching TRBD1 (6 bases). Trimming took off 5 bases at V and 5 bases at J, with 9 bases between the two ends. The CDR3 has 13 residues. Per germline, CDR1 MNHEY and CDR2 SVGEGT. CDR3 amino acids: CASSPGQTGELFF. CDR3 nucleotide sequence: TGTGCCAGCAGTCCTGGACAGACCGGGGAGCTGTTTTTT.

This clonotype was observed at least ten times. The rearrangement uses TRBV12-3 or TRBV12-4 and TRBJ2-1; a possible D gene is TRBD1 (7 bases). The CDR3 sequence is 11 residues long. Trimming shortened V by 6 bases and J by 12 bases, and 12 bases separated the two germline ends. CDR3 coding DNA: TGTGCCAGCAGCCAGGGGGGACGGCAGTTCTTC. It encodes CASSQGGRQFF.

This clonotype turned up a few times. V usage is TRBV7-3 and J usage is TRBJ2-1; 8 nucleotides agree with TRBD1. CDR1 is SGHTA and CDR2 is FQGTGA in the germline V gene. The CDR3 is made up of 15 amino acids. With V trimmed by 3 bases and J by 9 bases, 10 bases remained unmatched. CDR3 loop: CASSLWTGPVAEQFF. CDR3 bases: TGTGCCAGCAGCTTGTGGACAGGGCCGGTTGCTGAGCAGTTCTTC.

The CDR3 coding sequence is TGTGCCAGTAGCCCGGAAGGGGGAGTTAGCAATGAGCAGTTCTTC. This sequence encodes CASSPEGGVSNEQFF. The V call is TRBV19, the J call TRBJ2-1; possible D gene TRBD1, 6 bases. The CDR3 totals 15 residues. In germline, CDR1 is LNHDA, CDR2 SQIVND (reference sequence). Trimming shortened V by 6 bases and J by 6 bases, and 18 bases separated the two germline ends.

The chain couples TRBV27 to TRBJ1-5, with 8 bases that match TRBD1. This CDR3 has 17 amino acids. With V trimmed by 8 bases and J by 6 bases, 18 bases remained unmatched. The germline V gene encodes CDR1 MNHEY and CDR2 SMNVEV (reference sequence). This CDR3 reads CASGPTLRGRGGQPQHF. In DNA, the CDR3 is TGTGCCAGCGGCCCGACCCTCAGGGGGCGCGGAGGTCAGCCCCAGCATTTT.

This sequence joins TRBV2 and TRBJ2-1; 15 nucleotides line up with TRBD2. The germline V gene has CDR1 SNHLY and CDR2 FYNNEI. The CDR3 extends over 18 amino acids. The ends lost 6 bases at V and 0 bases at J; junction bases unmatched: 6. The CDR3 loop is CASRPGTSGGFSYNEQFF. For the CDR3, the DNA is TGTGCCAGCAGGCCAGGGACTAGCGGGGGGTTCTCCTACAATGAGCAGTTCTTC.

The chain uses TRBV7-9 and TRBJ1-1; D is ambiguous. Trimming took 6 bases from V and 0 from J, leaving 5 bases between them. CDR1 and CDR2 from the germline V gene are SEHNR and FQNEAQ (reference sequence). CDR3 size: 12 residues. CDR3: CASRRVNTEAFF. The CDR3 nucleotides are TGTGCCAGCAGACGGGTGAACACTGAAGCTTTCTTT.

This clonotype has only a few counts. The J gene is TRBJ2-1, the V gene TRBV6-2 or TRBV6-3, with D tentatively TRBD2 (6 bases). The CDR3 contains 14 residues. The germline V gene has CDR1 MNHEY and CDR2 SVGEGT. The V end lost 2 bases, the J end lost 8 bases, and 13 bases lay between the germline ends. CDR3 region: CASSYAGYRDEQFF. CDR3 sequence (DNA): TGTGCCAGCAGTTACGCGGGGTATAGGGATGAGCAGTTCTTC.

This clonotype was counted many times. The chain couples TRBV4-1 to TRBJ1-1; no firm D call. Per the germline V gene, CDR1 is MGHRA and CDR2 is YSYEKL. Trimming left V 4 bases short and J 1 base short, with 1 base between. CDR3 size: 11 residues. CDR3 in amino acids: CASSRNTEAFF. CDR3 in DNA: TGCGCCAGCAGCCGGAACACTGAAGCTTTCTTT.

The V and J genes are TRBV6-1 and TRBJ2-5; maybe TRBD2 (5 bases). Germline values: CDR1 MNHNS, CDR2 SASEGT. The CDR3 has 15 amino acids. Trimming took off 7 bases at V and 4 bases at J, with 19 bases between the two ends. CDR3 nucleotides: TGTGCCAGCAAGATCCGGGAATGGCCCGGAGAGACCCAGTACTTC. Protein: CASKIREWPGETQYF.

The chain is built from TRBV9 and TRBJ1-2, with 7 nucleotides matching TRBD1. CDR3 length: 12 amino acids. V lost 6 bases and J lost 8; bases outside the gene matches: 7. Germline CDR1 is SGDLS and CDR2 is YYNGEE. The CDR3 DNA follows: TGTGCCAGCAAAGAGGGGGCCAGGGGCTACACCTTC. The encoded protein is CASKEGARGYTF.

This clonotype was found a few times. The chain employs TRBV5-1 and TRBJ1-1; D remains ambiguous. Trimming took 6 bases from V and 3 from J, leaving 12 bases between them. Germline CDR1 and CDR2: SGHRS and YFSETQ. The CDR3 consists of 13 residues. This CDR3 is CASMPEGHTEAFF. The CDR3 nucleotides read TGCGCCAGCATGCCGGAGGGTCACACTGAAGCTTTCTTT.

This chain links TRBV5-5 with TRBJ1-5; possible D gene TRBD1, 6 bases. Per the germline V gene, CDR1 is SGHKS and CDR2 is YYEKEE (reference sequence). V was cut by 0 bases and J by 0 bases, with 13 bases left in between. The CDR3 spans 17 residues. CDR3 sequence reads: CASSLGGTPYSNQPQHF. The CDR3 DNA is TGTGCCAGCAGCTTGGGAGGGACACCCTATAGCAATCAGCCCCAGCATTTT.

This clonotype has a handful of counts. The chain uses TRBV7-9 and TRBJ1-6; no firm D call. This CDR3 has 14 amino acids. The V gene lost 5 bases and the J gene lost 0 bases, with 5 bases spanning the gap. Germline CDR1 is SEHNR and CDR2 is FQNEAQ (reference sequence). CDR3 nucleotides: TGTGCCAGCAGCCAGAGCTCCTATAATTCACCCCTCCACTTT. Translation: CASSQSSYNSPLHF. The full variable domain, with the rest looked up from reference TRBV7-9 and TRBJ1-6, is DTGVSQNPRHKITKRGQNVTFRCDPISEHNRLYWYRQTLGQGPEFLTYFQNEAQLEKSRLLSDRFSAERPKGSFSTLEIQRTEQGDSAMYLCASSQSSYNSPLHFGNGTRLTVT.

This clonotype was counted a few times. V is TRBV11-3 and J is TRBJ2-4; 7 bases match TRBD1. CDR1 is SGHNT and CDR2 is YENEEA in the germline V gene. The CDR3 consists of 16 residues. The ends lost 5 bases at V and 3 bases at J; junction bases unmatched: 10. CDR3 protein: CASSPYLGQSKNIQYF. CDR3 DNA sequence: TGTGCCAGCAGCCCATATCTGGGACAGAGCAAAAACATTCAGTACTTC.